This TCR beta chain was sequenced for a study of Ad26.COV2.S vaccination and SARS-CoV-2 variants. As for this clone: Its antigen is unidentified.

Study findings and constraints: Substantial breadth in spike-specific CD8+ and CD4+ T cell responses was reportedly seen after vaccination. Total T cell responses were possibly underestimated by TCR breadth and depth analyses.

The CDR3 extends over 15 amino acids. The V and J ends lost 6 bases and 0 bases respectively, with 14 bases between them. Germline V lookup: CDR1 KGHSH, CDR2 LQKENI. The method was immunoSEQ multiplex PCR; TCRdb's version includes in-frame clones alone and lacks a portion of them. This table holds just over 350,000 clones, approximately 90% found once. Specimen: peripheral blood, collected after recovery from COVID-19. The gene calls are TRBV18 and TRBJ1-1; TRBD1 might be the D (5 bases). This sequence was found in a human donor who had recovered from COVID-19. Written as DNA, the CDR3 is TGTGCCAGCTCCCGCGGGGCGAGAATGAACACTGAAGCTTTCTTT. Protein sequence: CASSRGARMNTEAFF. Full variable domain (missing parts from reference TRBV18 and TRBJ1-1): NAGVMQNPRHLVRRRGQEARLRCSPMKGHSHVYWYRQLPEEGLKFMVYLQKENIIDESGMPKERFSAEFPKEGPSILRIQQVVRGDSAAYFCASSRGARMNTEAFFGQGTRLTVV.